This T cell receptor beta chain derives from a study of blood T cell repertoires in COVID-19. Study background: PBMCs, B-cell-depleted T cells, or T cells provided the cDNA or gDNA that made up the material.

Authors' methods: By means of reference gene primer amplification, nucleated cell counts were estimated. Repertoires were generated with immunoSEQ multiplex PCR, while TCRdb's copy carries only in-frame clones and drops some. V and J calls and clone size are those listed in that table; D and trimming were worked out from the DNA. The table lists about 130,000 clones, approximately 85% of them singletons. During active infection, Seattle patients enrolled and were then monitored through disease. There are 16 residues in the CDR3. The germline V gene encodes CDR1 LNHNV and CDR2 YYDKDF (reference sequence). Trimming at V came to 5 bases and at J to 8 bases, leaving 13 bases not matched to a gene.

The chain couples TRBV15 to TRBJ1-4; 8 positions agree with TRBD1. Sequencing was performed on peripheral blood. The source of this sequence is a woman of 80 years or more with COVID-19, enrolled during active disease. Written as DNA, the CDR3 is TGTGCCACCAGCGGGATCGGTCAGGGGGCGAGGGAAAAACTGTTTTTT. It specifies CATSGIGQGAREKLFF. Combining the CDR3 with reference TRBV15 and TRBJ1-4 gives the whole variable domain DAMVIQNPRYQVTQFGKPVTLSCSQTLNHNVMYWYQQKSSQAPKLLFHYYDKDFNNEADTPDNFQSRRPNTSFCFLDIRSPGLGDTAMYLCATSGIGQGAREKLFFGSGTQLSVL.